This passage covers 2 T cell receptor beta chains from one sample sequenced in a study of T cell repertoires in cytomegalovirus infection. TCRdb fed the reads into MiXCR, producing one record per CDR3 protein. This sample has some 920,000 distinct CDR3 sequences; about 33% occur once, and the top ten carry around an eighth. Antigens of these TCRs are unknown. Sample: cultured CD8+ T cells from PBMCs, taken from culture after CMV antigen stimulation. These TCRs come from a human donor in good health (CMV status not recorded). Some clones in this sample may be carry-over from other donors' samples.

The rearrangement uses TRBV19 and TRBJ2-7, with 7 bases identical to TRBD1. V trimming: 4 bases; J trimming: 3 bases; junction bases outside the gene matches: 9. The germline V gene encodes CDR1 LNHDA and CDR2 SQIVND (reference sequence). The CDR3 spans 15 residues. Here the CDR3 reads CASSTRGQINYEQYF. DNA for the CDR3: TGTGCCAGTAGTACCCGGGGACAGATAAACTACGAGCAGTACTTC.

This clonotype was counted between two and nine times. V usage is TRBV7-9 and J usage is TRBJ1-1; TRBD1 is a possible D gene (5 bases). Germline lookup yields CDR1 SEHNR and CDR2 FQNEAQ (reference sequence). This CDR3 spans 15 amino acids. V lost 5 bases and J lost 4, with 17 bases in between. In nucleotides, the CDR3 is TGTGCCAGCAGCCAGGAAGTCCGGGGACCCACTGAAGCTTTCTTT. Protein product: CASSQEVRGPTEAFF.